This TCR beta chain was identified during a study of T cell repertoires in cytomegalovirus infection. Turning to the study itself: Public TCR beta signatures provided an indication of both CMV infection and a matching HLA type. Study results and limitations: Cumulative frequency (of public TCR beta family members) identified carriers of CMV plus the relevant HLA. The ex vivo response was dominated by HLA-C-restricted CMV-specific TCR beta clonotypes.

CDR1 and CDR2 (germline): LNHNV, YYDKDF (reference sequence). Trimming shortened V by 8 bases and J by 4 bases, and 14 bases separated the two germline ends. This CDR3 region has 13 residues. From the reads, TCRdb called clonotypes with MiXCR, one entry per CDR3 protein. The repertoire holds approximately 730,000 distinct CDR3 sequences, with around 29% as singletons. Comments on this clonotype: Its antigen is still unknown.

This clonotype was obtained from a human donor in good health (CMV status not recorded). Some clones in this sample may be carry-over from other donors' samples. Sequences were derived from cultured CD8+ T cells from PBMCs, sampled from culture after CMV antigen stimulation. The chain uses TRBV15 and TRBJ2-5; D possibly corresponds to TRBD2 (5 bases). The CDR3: CATLEESGETQYF. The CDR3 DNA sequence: TGTGCCACCTTGGAGGAGTCCGGAGAGACCCAGTACTTC.